The 7 T cell receptor beta chains listed next were all sequenced from one sample in a study of OX40 agonist ivuxolimab in advanced cancers. The table came from immunoSEQ multiplex PCR; TCRdb's copy has only in-frame clones and leaves some out. Here the sample spans roughly 140,000 clones, 90% to 95% being singletons. The material was CD4+ or CD8+ T cells sorted from blood, obtained in a trial of the OX40 agonist ivuxolimab. These receptors originate from an adult with an advanced solid tumor such as melanoma, head and neck, liver or kidney cancer.

This chain links TRBV18 with TRBJ1-4, with no clear D. V was trimmed by 2 bases and J by 5 bases, leaving 15 bases between them. Germline assignment: CDR1 KGHSH and CDR2 LQKENI. The CDR3 totals 16 residues. Written as DNA, the CDR3 is TGTGCCAGCTCACCAGGGAATCAGCAGGCAAATGAAAAACTGTTTTTT. Protein: CASSPGNQQANEKLFF.

The chain carries TRBV7-9 and TRBJ2-2; weak D call: TRBD2 (5 bases). Germline V gives CDR1 SEHNR, CDR2 FQNEAQ (reference sequence). V was shortened by 4 bases and J by 6 bases, with 18 bases between the two germline ends. The CDR3 consists of 16 residues. DNA for the CDR3: TGTGCCAGCAGCTCCCCCGTGGACTCTGGGGCCGGGGAGCTGTTTTTT. Translating gives CASSSPVDSGAGELFF.

The chain joins TRBV11-2 to TRBJ1-5; 7 positions agree with TRBD1. The CDR3 loop spans 15 amino acids. The V gene end was trimmed by 4 bases and the J gene end by 6 bases; junction bases not matched to a gene: 9. Germline values: CDR1 SGHAT, CDR2 FQNNGV. The CDR3 spells CASSSDAGGFQPQHF. The DNA for the CDR3 is TGTGCCAGCAGCTCCGACGCAGGGGGATTTCAGCCCCAGCATTTT.

The chain recombines TRBV7-9 with TRBJ1-3; possibly TRBD1 for D (5 bases). The CDR3 sequence is 13 residues long. V was trimmed by 7 bases and J by 4 bases, leaving 11 bases between them. Germline assignment: CDR1 SEHNR and CDR2 FQNEAQ (reference sequence). The CDR3 is CASTPGNGNTIYF. The CDR3 DNA sequence: TGTGCCAGCACCCCAGGGAACGGAAACACCATATATTTT.

The rearrangement uses TRBV6-6 and TRBJ2-1; no definite D call. V was clipped by 0 bases and J by 6 bases, with 6 bases between them. This CDR3 is 13 amino acids long. CDR1 is MNHNY, CDR2 SVGAGI, per germline (reference sequence). The DNA of the CDR3 is TGTGCCAGCAGTTACTCGACCGGCAATGAGCAGTTCTTC. Translating it yields CASSYSTGNEQFF.

This sequence joins TRBV27 and TRBJ2-7; 14 nucleotides match TRBD2. CDR1 is MNHEY and CDR2 is SMNVEV in the germline V gene (reference sequence). CDR3 length: 16 amino acids. With V trimmed by 4 bases and J by 1 base, 3 bases remained unmatched. CDR3 sequence: CASSSGTSGRSYEQYF. CDR3 sequence (DNA): TGTGCCAGCAGTTCAGGGACTAGCGGGAGATCCTACGAGCAGTACTTC.

J is TRBJ2-2 and V is TRBV7-3; tentatively, D is TRBD1 (5 bases). V was clipped by 3 bases and J by 1 base, with 12 bases between them. This CDR3 has 16 amino acids. CDR1 is SGHTA, CDR2 FQGTGA, per germline. DNA for the CDR3: TGTGCCAGCAGCTTTCTCTCTGGACAGAACACCGGGGAGCTGTTTTTT. Protein: CASSFLSGQNTGELFF.